This TCR beta chain was identified in a study of regulatory T cells in long-lasting Graves disease. General study findings and limits: Comparison showed that persistent patients shared more public clonotypes (fewer than 3,000) than new patients (966). Persistent disease showed a preference for TRBV28, TRBJ1-2 and TRBJ2-5.

Relying on iRepertoire HTBI primers and Arm-PCR of CDR3 regions, the team built TCR beta libraries. TCRdb re-derived calls from the multiplex PCR reads in MiXCR, one entry per CDR3 protein. The sample lists 500,000 to 700,000 distinct CDR3 sequences, 16% occurring once. CDR1 is MDHEN and CDR2 is SYDVKM in the germline V gene. V was clipped by 5 bases and J by 0 bases; unmatched bases: 7. The CDR3 is 17 amino acids. This clonotype has at least ten counts. Its antigen is not known. Specified time point: newly diagnosed GD, antithyroid drugs for less than 3 months. From RNA extracted from PBMCs, the TCR library was made. Around 9 milliliters of peripheral blood went into EDTA tubes. The same data also contributed to another study, on T cells in Graves' hyperthyroidism and ophthalmopathy. That report notes: The TCR CDR3 first-round RT-PCR relied on the HTBI primer set.

The chain couples TRBV28 to TRBJ2-2; 9 nucleotides match TRBD1. Source: peripheral blood mononuclear cells (PBMCs), taken at new diagnosis, from a patient treated with antithyroid drugs. The receptor was derived from a young woman with Graves disease. The CDR3 DNA reads TGTGCCAGCAGTGATACCCGACAGGGGGCGAACACCGGGGAGCTGTTTTTT. Protein: CASSDTRQGANTGELFF.